A single sample is the source of the 24 T cell receptor beta chains below, sequenced in a study of cytomegalovirus exposure and HLA in healthy donors. PCR involved 60 Vbeta and 13 Jbeta primers. Using immunoSEQ multiplex PCR, the repertoire was profiled, and TCRdb retains in-frame clones only, with some absent. The sample holds under 200,000 clones, about 13% seen once. Specimen: PBMCs. These receptors all come from a man between 50 and 59 years old in good health and CMV-seropositive.

V gene TRBV18 combines with J gene TRBJ1-1; 9 nucleotides align to TRBD1. This CDR3 has 14 amino acids. The J segment lost 4 bases and the V segment lost 4 bases, leaving 4 bases of the junction unmatched. Germline lookup yields CDR1 KGHSH and CDR2 LQKENI. CDR3 in amino acids: CASSLQGAPTEAFF. CDR3 coding DNA: TGTGCCAGCTCACTACAGGGGGCGCCCACTGAAGCTTTCTTT. Based on the CDR3 plus reference TRBV18 and TRBJ1-1, the full variable domain is NAGVMQNPRHLVRRRGQEARLRCSPMKGHSHVYWYRQLPEEGLKFMVYLQKENIIDESGMPKERFSAEFPKEGPSILRIQQVVRGDSAAYFCASSLQGAPTEAFFGQGTRLTVV.

The chain has TRBV6-4 and TRBJ1-2; D not resolved. Germline-derived CDR1 and CDR2 are MRHNA and SNTAGT. Between the trimmed V and J ends, which lost 6 bases and 8 bases, there was a span of 10 bases. The CDR3 totals 11 residues. The CDR3 region has the DNA TGTGCCAGCAGGTTTGGAGGAGGCTACACCTTC. Residues: CASRFGGGYTF.

This clone was found a few times. This specimen includes other DNA sequences encoding the same CDR3. The V and J genes are TRBV29-1 and TRBJ1-2; 7 bases align to TRBD1. CDR1 is SQVTM, CDR2 ANQGSEA, per germline. The CDR3 runs to 13 residues. V lost 6 bases, J lost 0 bases, and 4 bases stayed unmatched. CDR3 sequence: CSVRDRTNYGYTF. DNA of the CDR3: TGCAGCGTCCGGGACAGAACTAACTATGGCTACACCTTC.

This clone has a handful of counts. The chain links TRBV7-3 to TRBJ1-1; D possibly corresponds to TRBD1 (6 bases). The V gene lost 1 base and the J gene lost 5 bases, with 11 bases spanning the gap. The CDR3 extends over 14 amino acids. Germline V CDR1 and CDR2: SGHTA, FQGTGA. The CDR3 loop reads CASSLKGGLTEAFF. CDR3 sequence (DNA): TGTGCCAGCAGCTTAAAAGGGGGATTGACTGAAGCTTTCTTT.

The chain couples TRBV15 to TRBJ2-1; 7 bases align to TRBD2. Trimming took 1 base from V and 5 from J; bases not matched to a gene: 5. The CDR3 is 15 amino acids. Per the germline V gene, CDR1 is LNHNV and CDR2 is YYDKDF (reference sequence). The CDR3 bases are TGTGCCACCAGCAGAGGGACTAGTCAGGACAATGAGCAGTTCTTC. Protein sequence: CATSRGTSQDNEQFF.

Worth noting for this clone: The junction departs from the called germline gene at one end, perhaps through a read error. Other DNA variants within this sample encode the same CDR3. The V gene is TRBV7-9, the J gene TRBJ2-2; D might be TRBD1 (6 bases). The CDR3 has 16 amino acids. Looked up from germline, CDR1 is SEHNR and CDR2 is FQNEAQ (reference sequence). The CDR3 nucleotides read TGTGCGAGCAGCCGATTGACAGGACCGAACACCGGGGAGCTGTTTTTT. It encodes CASSRLTGPNTGELFF.

This chain joins TRBV9 and TRBJ1-5; 9 bases match TRBD1. J was trimmed by 4 bases and V by 3 bases; bases with no gene match: 5. In germline, CDR1 is SGDLS, CDR2 YYNGEE. This CDR3 has 15 residues. The CDR3 protein is CASSAPGQGNQPQHF. In DNA, the CDR3 is TGTGCCAGCAGCGCACCGGGACAGGGTAATCAGCCCCAGCATTTT.

This clone was seen a few times. The chain links TRBV11-2 to TRBJ2-3; 7 nucleotides agree with TRBD2. The germline gives CDR1 SGHAT, CDR2 FQNNGV. The junction had 6 bases not matched to a gene; V was cut back by 3 bases and J by 0 bases. This CDR3 contains 16 residues. In DNA form, the CDR3 reads TGTGCCAGCAGCTTTACAGCGGGACCTAGCACAGATACGCAGTATTTT. Residues: CASSFTAGPSTDTQYF.

In its sample, this clone was seen a few times. The CDR3 DNA reads TGTGCCAGCAGCCGAAGCGGGGGTTACGAGCAGTACTTC. This codes for CASSRSGGYEQYF. The chain employs TRBV7-2 and TRBJ2-7; 8 bases fit TRBD2. The germline V gene encodes CDR1 SGHTA and CDR2 FQGNSA. CDR3 length equals 13 residues. Trimming took 5 bases from V and 4 from J; bases not matched to a gene: 4.

The chain links TRBV28 to TRBJ1-6; possible D gene TRBD1, 6 bases. Germline V gene data show CDR1 as MDHEN and CDR2 as SYDVKM. The CDR3 totals 12 residues. Trimming removed 5 bases from V and 14 bases from J, with 13 bases in between. The CDR3: CASSTLGAALHF. As DNA, the CDR3 is TGTGCCAGCAGTACCTTGGGGGCGGCCCTCCACTTT.

The rearrangement links TRBV11-3 to TRBJ2-2; no definite D call. CDR3 length: 11 residues. Trimming cost V 8 bases and J 5 bases, with 6 bases left between them. Germline V gene data show CDR1 as SGHNT and CDR2 as YENEEA. Written as DNA, the CDR3 is TGTGCCAGCGAAGAGACCGGGGAGCTGTTTTTT. Protein product: CASEETGELFF.

V usage is TRBV5-1 and J usage is TRBJ1-6, with D hard to call. Germline CDR1 and CDR2: SGHRS and YFSETQ. The CDR3 totals 15 residues. Trimming left V 0 bases short and J 0 bases short, with 4 bases between. The CDR3 here is CASSLGSSYNSPLHF. Here the CDR3 DNA reads TGCGCCAGCAGCTTGGGGAGCTCCTATAATTCACCCCTCCACTTT.

The chain combines TRBV11-2 with TRBJ2-3; D perhaps matches TRBD1 (6 bases). CDR1 SGHAT and CDR2 FQNNGV come from the germline V gene. The CDR3 consists of 17 residues. The V gene lost 1 base and the J gene lost 4 bases, with 18 bases spanning the gap. The CDR3 DNA follows: TGTGCCAGCAGCTTAGGAGGGGGAAGTTGGGGCCCAGATACGCAGTATTTT. It codes for CASSLGGGSWGPDTQYF.

This clone appeared a few times. The rearrangement joins TRBV18 to TRBJ2-1; maybe TRBD1 (6 bases). The CDR3 totals 22 residues. Per germline, CDR1 KGHSH and CDR2 LQKENI. Deletions cut 3 bases from V and 0 bases from J, with 30 bases between. The CDR3 coding sequence is TGTGCCAGCTCACCCCCCGGGACACCTAACCTGGAAACCAGGAGCTCCTACAATGAGCAGTTCTTC. This encodes CASSPPGTPNLETRSSYNEQFF.

In its sample, this clone was seen a few times. V gene TRBV7-8 combines with J gene TRBJ2-2, with D perhaps matching TRBD1 (6 bases). Germline V lookup: CDR1 SGHVS, CDR2 FQNEAQ. The CDR3 contains 15 residues. V lost 5 bases, J lost 0 bases, and 10 bases lay in between. CDR3 region: CASSARTANTGELFF. CDR3 DNA: TGTGCCAGCAGCGCGCGGACAGCGAACACCGGGGAGCTGTTTTTT.

The rearrangement joins TRBV5-1 to TRBJ2-2; a possible D gene is TRBD1 (6 bases). The CDR3 length is 15 residues. V was clipped by 4 bases and J by 6 bases, with 16 bases between them. The germline V gene has CDR1 SGHRS and CDR2 YFSETQ. The DNA for the CDR3 is TGCGCCAGCAGCCTGGACAGCCATATATCCGGGGAGCTGTTTTTT. This sequence encodes CASSLDSHISGELFF. The variable domain in full, with the rest retrieved from reference TRBV5-1 and TRBJ2-2, is KAGVTQTPRYLIKTRGQQVTLSCSPISGHRSVSWYQQTPGQGLQFLFEYFSETQRNKGNFPGRFSGRQFSNSRSEMNVSTLELGDSALYLCASSLDSHISGELFFGEGSRLTVL.

This clone was picked up a small number of times. The rearrangement uses TRBV6-1 and TRBJ2-3; D may be TRBD2 (5 bases). CDR3 length: 13 residues. Per germline, CDR1 MNHNS and CDR2 SASEGT. V lost 6 bases to trimming and J lost 7 bases, with 14 bases between them. The CDR3 DNA follows: TGTGCCAGCAGCCAAGGACTTAGCTATACGCAGTATTTT. The encoded protein is CASSQGLSYTQYF.

The genes are TRBV18 and TRBJ1-3; 7 bases line up with TRBD1. V lost 1 base to trimming and J lost 3 bases; unmatched junction nucleotides: 9. Germline CDR1 is KGHSH and CDR2 is LQKENI. This CDR3 region has 17 residues. The CDR3 nucleotides are TGTGCCAGCTCACCACTTTTTCAGGGGGATCGTGGAAACACCATATATTTT. This codes for CASSPLFQGDRGNTIYF.

This clone has a handful of counts. The genes are TRBV30 and TRBJ1-5; 9 bases fit TRBD1. In germline, CDR1 is GTSNPN, CDR2 SVGIG (reference sequence). The CDR3 runs 15 residues. Trimming took 0 bases from V and 6 from J; bases not matched to a gene: 6. The DNA of the CDR3 is TGTGCCTGGAGTGTGGCGGGGACAGGGACTCAGCCCCAGCATTTT. Its protein is CAWSVAGTGTQPQHF.

The V gene is TRBV19, the J gene TRBJ2-7; 7 positions match TRBD1. The CDR3 has 15 amino acids. The V gene's germline CDR1 is LNHDA and CDR2 SQIVND (reference sequence). Trimming at V came to 3 bases and at J to 0 bases, leaving 5 bases not matched to a gene. The DNA for the CDR3 is TGTGCCAGTAGTATTCACCGGGACAGCTCCTACGAGCAGTACTTC. Translation gives CASSIHRDSSYEQYF.

This clone has just a few counts. The chain has TRBV29-1 and TRBJ2-1, with 10 bases aligning to TRBD2. CDR3 length: 14 residues. Germline V gives CDR1 SQVTM, CDR2 ANQGSEA. The J segment lost 8 bases and the V segment lost 0 bases, leaving 4 bases of the junction unmatched. This CDR3 is CSVEEAGGPYEQFF. Written as DNA, the CDR3 is TGCAGCGTTGAAGAAGCGGGGGGGCCCTATGAGCAGTTCTTC.

A word on this clone: The same CDR3 also results from other DNA sequences found in this sample. The chain couples TRBV11-2 to TRBJ1-5; D not certain. CDR1 SGHAT and CDR2 FQNNGV come from the germline V gene. This CDR3 comprises 15 residues. V lost 1 base to trimming and J lost 0 bases, with 7 bases between them. The CDR3 loop reads CASSLGQFSNQPQHF. The DNA of the CDR3 is TGTGCCAGCAGCTTAGGTCAGTTTAGCAATCAGCCCCAGCATTTT.

The rearrangement links TRBV6-1 to TRBJ2-2, with 10 bases fitting TRBD2. Losses at the gene ends were 3 bases for V and 4 bases for J; bases not matched to a gene: 2. There are 15 residues in the CDR3. Germline assignment: CDR1 MNHNS and CDR2 SASEGT. CDR3 sequence reads: CASSDLAGATGELFF. DNA of the CDR3: TGTGCCAGCAGTGATCTAGCGGGGGCCACCGGGGAGCTGTTTTTT.

The chain links TRBV5-6 to TRBJ2-1; the match to TRBD2 covers 12 bases. Trimming removed 4 bases from V and 4 bases from J; junction bases left unmatched: 12. Germline values: CDR1 SGHDT, CDR2 YYEEEE. The CDR3 is 18 residues long. CDR3 in DNA: TGTGCCAGCAGCCTCGGTCTAGCGGGGGGGCTAAGATACAATGAGCAGTTCTTC. Translation gives CASSLGLAGGLRYNEQFF.